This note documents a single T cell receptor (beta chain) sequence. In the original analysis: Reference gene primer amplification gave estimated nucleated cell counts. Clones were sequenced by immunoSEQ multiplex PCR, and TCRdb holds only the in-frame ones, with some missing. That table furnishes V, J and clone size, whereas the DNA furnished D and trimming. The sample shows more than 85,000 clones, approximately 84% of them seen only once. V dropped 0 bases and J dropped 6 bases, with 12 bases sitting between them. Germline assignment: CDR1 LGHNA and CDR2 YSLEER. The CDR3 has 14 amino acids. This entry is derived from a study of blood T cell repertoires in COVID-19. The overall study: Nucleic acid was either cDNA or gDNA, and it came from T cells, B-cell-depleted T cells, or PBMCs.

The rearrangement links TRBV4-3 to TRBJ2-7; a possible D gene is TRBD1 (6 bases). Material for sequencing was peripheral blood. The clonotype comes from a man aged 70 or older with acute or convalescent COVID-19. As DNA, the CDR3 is TGCGCCAGCAGCCAAGACACCACAGGGATCGAGCAGTACTTC. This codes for CASSQDTTGIEQYF.